The 5 T cell receptor beta chains reported below all come from one sample, sequenced in a study of T cells expressing NK-cell markers. Reprocessing the 5' RACE reads, TCRdb reports a single entry for every CDR3 protein and omits DNA. The table lists a few hundred thousand distinct CDR3 sequences. Sequenced material: blood T cells: a sorted CD56 or NKG2C T cell subset, CD4+ or CD8+ T cells, or bulk PBMC T cells (not recorded which). These receptors were collected from a man younger than 35 in good health.

The chain couples TRBV18 to TRBJ2-7; TCRdb outputs TRBD2, but without DNA this stays unchecked. Germline CDR1 and CDR2: KGHSH and LQKENI. The CDR3 loop spans 15 amino acids. The CDR3 here is CASSPPGLRGYEQYF.

V gene TRBV30 combines with J gene TRBJ2-5; lacking DNA, the TRBD1 call made by TCRdb goes unchecked. In germline, CDR1 is GTSNPN, CDR2 SVGIG (reference sequence). The CDR3 totals 15 residues. Here the CDR3 reads CAWSRSGVFRETQYF.

The chain joins TRBV27 to TRBJ2-7; the TRBD2 assignment by TCRdb is unverifiable without DNA. The CDR3 loop spans 15 amino acids. CDR1 and CDR2 (germline): MNHEY, SMNVEV (reference sequence). CDR3 residues: CASSLELAAAYEQYF.

The J gene is TRBJ1-4, the V gene TRBV27; the TCRdb D gene call, TRBD1, has no DNA to confirm it. The CDR3 has 14 residues. The germline V gene encodes CDR1 MNHEY and CDR2 SMNVEV (reference sequence). The CDR3 reads CASSRGTGDEKLFF.

J is TRBJ2-1 and V is TRBV4-2. The germline V gene encodes CDR1 LGHNA and CDR2 YNFKEQ. The CDR3 spans 16 residues. CDR3 sequence reads: CASSQELGSSYNEQFF.